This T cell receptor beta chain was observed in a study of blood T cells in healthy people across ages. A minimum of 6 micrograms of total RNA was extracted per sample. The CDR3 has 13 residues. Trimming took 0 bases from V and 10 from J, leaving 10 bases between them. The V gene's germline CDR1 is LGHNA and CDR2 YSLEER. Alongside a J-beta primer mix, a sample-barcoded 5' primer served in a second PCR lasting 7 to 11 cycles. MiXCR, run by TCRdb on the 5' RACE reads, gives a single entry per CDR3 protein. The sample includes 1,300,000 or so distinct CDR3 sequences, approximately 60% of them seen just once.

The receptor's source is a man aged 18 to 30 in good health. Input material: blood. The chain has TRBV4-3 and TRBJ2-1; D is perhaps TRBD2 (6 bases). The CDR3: CASSQDGAGEQFF. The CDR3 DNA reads TGCGCCAGCAGCCAAGACGGGGCGGGGGAGCAGTTCTTC.